The entry below describes one T cell receptor beta chain. The sample belongs to a study of cytomegalovirus exposure and HLA in healthy donors. Study-wide background: The 600 to 800 first-cohort repertoires shared a platform with the approximately 120 validation repertoires, as reported in a later analysis.

Sequencing used immunoSEQ multiplex PCR; TCRdb keeps in-frame clones, though not all of them. The sample lists under 150,000 clones; roughly nine tenths were seen once. The CDR3 consists of 13 residues. Germline CDR1 is KGHSH and CDR2 is LQKENI. With 1 base removed from V and 4 bases from J, the gap between germline ends came to 6 bases. The chain carries TRBV18 and TRBJ2-3; D is possibly TRBD2 (5 bases). Sequencing used PBMCs. The TCR sequence derives from a man aged 18 to 35 in good health and CMV-seronegative. The CDR3 sequence is CASSPLRADTQYF. In DNA form, the CDR3 reads TGTGCCAGCTCACCACTGAGGGCAGATACGCAGTATTTT.